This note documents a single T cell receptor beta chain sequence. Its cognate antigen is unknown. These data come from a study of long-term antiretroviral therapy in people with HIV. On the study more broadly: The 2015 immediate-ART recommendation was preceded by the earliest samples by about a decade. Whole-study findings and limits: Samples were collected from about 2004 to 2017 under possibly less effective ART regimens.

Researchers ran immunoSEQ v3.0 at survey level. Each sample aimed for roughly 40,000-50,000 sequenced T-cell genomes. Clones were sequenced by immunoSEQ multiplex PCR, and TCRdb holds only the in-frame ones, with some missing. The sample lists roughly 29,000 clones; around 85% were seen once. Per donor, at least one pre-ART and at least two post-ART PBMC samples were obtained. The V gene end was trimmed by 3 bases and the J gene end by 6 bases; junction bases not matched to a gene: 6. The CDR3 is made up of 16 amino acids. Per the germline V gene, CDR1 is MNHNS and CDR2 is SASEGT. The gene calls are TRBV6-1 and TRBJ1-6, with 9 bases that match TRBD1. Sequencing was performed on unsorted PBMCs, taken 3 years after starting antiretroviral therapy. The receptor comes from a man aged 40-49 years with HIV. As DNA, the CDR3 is TGTGCCAGCAGTGACGGGACAGGGTATCGTAATTCACCCCTCCACTTT. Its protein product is CASSDGTGYRNSPLHF.